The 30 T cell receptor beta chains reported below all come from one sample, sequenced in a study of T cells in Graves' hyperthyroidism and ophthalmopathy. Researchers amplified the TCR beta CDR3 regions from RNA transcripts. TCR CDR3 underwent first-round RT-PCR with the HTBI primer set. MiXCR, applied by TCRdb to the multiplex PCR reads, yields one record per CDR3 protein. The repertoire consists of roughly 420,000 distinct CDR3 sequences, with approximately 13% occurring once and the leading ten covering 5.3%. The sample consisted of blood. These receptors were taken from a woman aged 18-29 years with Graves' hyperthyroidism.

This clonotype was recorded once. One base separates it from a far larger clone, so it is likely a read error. The CDR3 spells CASSLAAVSTEAFF. CDR3 nucleotides: TGTGCCAGCAGCTTAGCGGCGGTGAGCACTGAAGCTTTCTTT. This chain links TRBV7-8 with TRBJ1-1; D is undetermined. The CDR3 runs 14 residues. V lost 0 bases and J lost 4, with 9 bases in between. Germline-derived CDR1 and CDR2 are SGHVS and FQNEAQ.

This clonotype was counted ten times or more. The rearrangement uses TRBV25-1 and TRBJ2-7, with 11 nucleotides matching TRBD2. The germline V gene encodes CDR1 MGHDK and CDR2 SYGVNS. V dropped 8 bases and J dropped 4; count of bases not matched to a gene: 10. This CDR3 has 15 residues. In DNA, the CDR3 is TGTGCCAGCTCGCCAACGACTAGCGGGAAGTACGAGCAGTACTTC. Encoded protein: CASSPTTSGKYEQYF.

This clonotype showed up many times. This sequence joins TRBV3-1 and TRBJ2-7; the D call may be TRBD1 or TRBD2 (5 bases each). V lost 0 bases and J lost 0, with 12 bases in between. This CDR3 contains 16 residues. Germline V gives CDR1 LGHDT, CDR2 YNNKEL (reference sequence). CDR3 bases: TGTGCCAGCAGCCAAGACTGGGGGAAAGTCTCCTACGAGCAGTACTTC. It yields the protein CASSQDWGKVSYEQYF.

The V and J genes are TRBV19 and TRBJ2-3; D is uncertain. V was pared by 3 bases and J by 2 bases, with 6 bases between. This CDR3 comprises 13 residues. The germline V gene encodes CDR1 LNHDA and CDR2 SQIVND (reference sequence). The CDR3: CASSIGFTDTQYF. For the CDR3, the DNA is TGTGCCAGTAGTATCGGGTTCACAGATACGCAGTATTTT. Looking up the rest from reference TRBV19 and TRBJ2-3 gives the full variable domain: DGGITQSPKYLFRKEGQNVTLSCEQNLNHDAMYWYRQDPGQGLRLIYYSQIVNDFQKGDIAEGYSVSREKKESFPLTVTSAQKNPTAFYLCASSIGFTDTQYFGPGTRLTVL.

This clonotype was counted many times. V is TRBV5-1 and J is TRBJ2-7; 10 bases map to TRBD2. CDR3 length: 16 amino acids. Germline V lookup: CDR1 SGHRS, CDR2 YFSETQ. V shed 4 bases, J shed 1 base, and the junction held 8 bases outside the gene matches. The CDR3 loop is CASSQLPSGSSYEQYF. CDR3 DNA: TGCGCCAGCAGCCAACTTCCTAGCGGGAGTTCCTACGAGCAGTACTTC.

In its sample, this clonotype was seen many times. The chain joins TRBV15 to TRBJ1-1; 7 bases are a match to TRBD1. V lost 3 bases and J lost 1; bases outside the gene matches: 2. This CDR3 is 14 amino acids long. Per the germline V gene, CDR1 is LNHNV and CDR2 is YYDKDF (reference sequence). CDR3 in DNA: TGTGCCACCAGCAGGGACAGGCGGAACACTGAAGCTTTCTTT. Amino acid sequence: CATSRDRRNTEAFF.

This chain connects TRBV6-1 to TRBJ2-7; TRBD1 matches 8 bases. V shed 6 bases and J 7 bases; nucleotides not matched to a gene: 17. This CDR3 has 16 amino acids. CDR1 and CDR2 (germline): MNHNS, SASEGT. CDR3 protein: CASSVSWGQVFREQYF. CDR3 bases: TGTGCCAGCAGCGTAAGCTGGGGACAGGTTTTTCGAGAGCAGTACTTC.

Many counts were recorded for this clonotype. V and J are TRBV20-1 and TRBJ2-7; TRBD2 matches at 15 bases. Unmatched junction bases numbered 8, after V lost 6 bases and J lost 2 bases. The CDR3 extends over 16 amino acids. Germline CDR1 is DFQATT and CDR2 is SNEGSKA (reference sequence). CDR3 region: CSASGLAGGTAYEQYF. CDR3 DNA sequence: TGCAGTGCCTCGGGACTAGCGGGAGGTACAGCCTACGAGCAGTACTTC.

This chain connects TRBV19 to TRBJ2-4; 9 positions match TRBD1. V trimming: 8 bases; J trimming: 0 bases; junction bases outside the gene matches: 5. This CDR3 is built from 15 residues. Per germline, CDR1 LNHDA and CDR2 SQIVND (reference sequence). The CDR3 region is CASADRGIAKNIQYF. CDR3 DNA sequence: TGTGCCAGTGCAGACAGGGGGATAGCCAAAAACATTCAGTACTTC.

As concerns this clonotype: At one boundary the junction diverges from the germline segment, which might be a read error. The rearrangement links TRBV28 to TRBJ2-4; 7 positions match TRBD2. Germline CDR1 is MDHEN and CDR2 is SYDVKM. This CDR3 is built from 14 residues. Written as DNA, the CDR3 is TGTGCCAGCAGTCCGGCGGGGAGGGAAAACATTCAGCACTTC. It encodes CASSPAGRENIQHF. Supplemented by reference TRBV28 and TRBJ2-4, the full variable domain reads DVKVTQSSRYLVKRTGEKVFLECVQDMDHENMFWYRQDPGLGLRLIYFSYDVKMKEKGDIPEGYSVSREKKERFSLILESASTNQTSMYLCASSPAGRENIQHFGAGTRLSVL.

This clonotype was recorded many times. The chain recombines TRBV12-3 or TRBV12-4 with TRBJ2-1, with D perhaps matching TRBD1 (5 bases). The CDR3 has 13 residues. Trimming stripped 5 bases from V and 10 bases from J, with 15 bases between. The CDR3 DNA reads TGTGCCAGCAGTCCGACAGCAGGTACCGAGCAGTTCTTC. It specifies CASSPTAGTEQFF.

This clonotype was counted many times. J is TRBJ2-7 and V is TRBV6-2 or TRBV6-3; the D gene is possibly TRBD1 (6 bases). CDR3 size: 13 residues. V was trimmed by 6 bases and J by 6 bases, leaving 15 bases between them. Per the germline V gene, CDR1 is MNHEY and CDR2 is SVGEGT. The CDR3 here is CASSLQGTGEQYF. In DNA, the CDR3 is TGTGCCAGCAGCTTACAGGGAACCGGCGAGCAGTACTTC.

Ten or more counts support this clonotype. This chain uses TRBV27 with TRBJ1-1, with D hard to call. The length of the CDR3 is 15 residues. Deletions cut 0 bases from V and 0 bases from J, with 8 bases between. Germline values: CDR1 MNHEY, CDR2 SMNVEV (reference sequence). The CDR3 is CASSLSGSLNTEAFF. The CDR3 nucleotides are TGTGCCAGCAGTTTATCGGGCAGCCTGAACACTGAAGCTTTCTTT.

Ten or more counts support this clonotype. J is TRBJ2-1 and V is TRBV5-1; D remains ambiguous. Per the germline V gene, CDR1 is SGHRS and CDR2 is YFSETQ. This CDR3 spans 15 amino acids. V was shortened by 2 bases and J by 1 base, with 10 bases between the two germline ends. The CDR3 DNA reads TGCGCCAGCAGCTTTGGAGCAACTTCCTACAATGAGCAGTTCTTC. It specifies CASSFGATSYNEQFF. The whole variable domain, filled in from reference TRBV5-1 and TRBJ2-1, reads KAGVTQTPRYLIKTRGQQVTLSCSPISGHRSVSWYQQTPGQGLQFLFEYFSETQRNKGNFPGRFSGRQFSNSRSEMNVSTLELGDSALYLCASSFGATSYNEQFFGPGTRLTVL.

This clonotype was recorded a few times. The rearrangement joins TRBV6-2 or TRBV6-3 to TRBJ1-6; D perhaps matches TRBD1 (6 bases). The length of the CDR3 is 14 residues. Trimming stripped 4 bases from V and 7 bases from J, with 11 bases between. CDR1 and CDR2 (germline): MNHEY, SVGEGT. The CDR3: CASSWRTDNSPLHF. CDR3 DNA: TGTGCCAGCAGTTGGAGGACAGACAATTCACCCCTCCACTTT.

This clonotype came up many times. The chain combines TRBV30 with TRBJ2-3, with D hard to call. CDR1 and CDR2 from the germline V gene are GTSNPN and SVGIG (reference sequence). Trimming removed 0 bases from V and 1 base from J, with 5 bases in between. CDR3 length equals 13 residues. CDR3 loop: CAWSVGGTDTQYF. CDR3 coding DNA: TGTGCCTGGAGTGTCGGCGGCACAGATACGCAGTATTTT. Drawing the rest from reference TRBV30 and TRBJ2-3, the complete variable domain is SQTIHQWPATLVQPVGSPLSLECTVEGTSNPNLYWYRQAAGRGLQLLFYSVGIGQISSEVPQNLSASRPQDRQFILSSKKLLLSDSGFYLCAWSVGGTDTQYFGPGTRLTVL.

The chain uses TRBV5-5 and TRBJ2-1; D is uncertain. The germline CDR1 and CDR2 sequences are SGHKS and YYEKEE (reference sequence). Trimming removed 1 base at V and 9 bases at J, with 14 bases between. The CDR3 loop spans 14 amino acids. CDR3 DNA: TGTGCCAGCAGCTTGAAAGAGGCTAGGTCTGAGCAGTTCTTC. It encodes CASSLKEARSEQFF.

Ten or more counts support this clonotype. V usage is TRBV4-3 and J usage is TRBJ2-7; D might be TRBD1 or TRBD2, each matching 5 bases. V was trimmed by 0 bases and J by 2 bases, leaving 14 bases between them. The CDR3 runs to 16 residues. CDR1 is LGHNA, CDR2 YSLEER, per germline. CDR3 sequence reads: CASSQDPGTVAYEQYF. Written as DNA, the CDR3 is TGCGCCAGCAGCCAAGACCCCGGGACGGTCGCCTACGAGCAGTACTTC.

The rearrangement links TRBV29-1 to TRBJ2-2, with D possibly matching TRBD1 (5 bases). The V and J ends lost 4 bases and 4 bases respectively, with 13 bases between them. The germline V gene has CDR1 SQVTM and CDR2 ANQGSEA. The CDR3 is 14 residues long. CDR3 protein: CSVVRQGGTGELFF. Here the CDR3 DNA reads TGCAGCGTTGTTCGGCAGGGCGGCACCGGGGAGCTGTTTTTT.

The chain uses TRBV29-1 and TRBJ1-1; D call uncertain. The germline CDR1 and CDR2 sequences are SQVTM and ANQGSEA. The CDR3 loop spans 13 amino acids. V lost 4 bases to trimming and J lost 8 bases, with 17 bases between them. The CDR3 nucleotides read TGCAGCGTTGGGTTAGGACCTACCTTGGAAGCTTTCTTT. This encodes CSVGLGPTLEAFF.

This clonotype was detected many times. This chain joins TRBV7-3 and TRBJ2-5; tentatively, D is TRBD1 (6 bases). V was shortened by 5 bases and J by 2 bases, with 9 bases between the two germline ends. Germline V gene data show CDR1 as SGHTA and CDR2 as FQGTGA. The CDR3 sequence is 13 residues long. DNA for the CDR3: TGTGCCAGCAGCCGGACAGAACAAGAGACCCAGTACTTC. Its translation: CASSRTEQETQYF.

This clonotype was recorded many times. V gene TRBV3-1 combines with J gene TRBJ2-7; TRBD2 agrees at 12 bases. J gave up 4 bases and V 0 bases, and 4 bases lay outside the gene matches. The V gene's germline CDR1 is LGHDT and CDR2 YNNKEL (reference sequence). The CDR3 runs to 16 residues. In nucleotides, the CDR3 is TGTGCCAGCAGCCAAGATAGGACTAGCGGGATTTACGAGCAGTACTTC. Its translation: CASSQDRTSGIYEQYF.

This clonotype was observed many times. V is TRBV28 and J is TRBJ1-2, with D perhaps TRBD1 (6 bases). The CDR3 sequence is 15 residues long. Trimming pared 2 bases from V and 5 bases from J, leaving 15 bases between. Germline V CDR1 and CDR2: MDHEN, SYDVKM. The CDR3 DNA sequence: TGTGCCAGCAGTTTAACCGGGGGCGCGGGATATGGCTACACCTTC. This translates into CASSLTGGAGYGYTF.

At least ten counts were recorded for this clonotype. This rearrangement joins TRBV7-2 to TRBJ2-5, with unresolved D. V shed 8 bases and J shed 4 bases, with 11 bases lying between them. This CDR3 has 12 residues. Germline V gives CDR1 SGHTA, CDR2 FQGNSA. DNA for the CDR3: TGTGCCAGCGGAAAGGGCGGAGAGACCCAGTACTTC. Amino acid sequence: CASGKGGETQYF.

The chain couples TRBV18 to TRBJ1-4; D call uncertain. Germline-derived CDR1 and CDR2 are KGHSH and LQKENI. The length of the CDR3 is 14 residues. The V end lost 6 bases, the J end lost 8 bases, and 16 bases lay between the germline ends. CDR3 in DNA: TGTGCCAGCTCTCCCGATCGGGCCAAGGAAAAACTGTTTTTT. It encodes CASSPDRAKEKLFF.

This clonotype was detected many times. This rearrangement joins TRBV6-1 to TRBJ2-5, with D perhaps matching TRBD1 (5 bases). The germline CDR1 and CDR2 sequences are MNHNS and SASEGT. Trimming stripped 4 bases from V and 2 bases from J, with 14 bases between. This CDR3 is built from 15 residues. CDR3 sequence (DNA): TGTGCCAGCAGTGTACAAGGGGAACCTCAAGAGACCCAGTACTTC. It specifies CASSVQGEPQETQYF.

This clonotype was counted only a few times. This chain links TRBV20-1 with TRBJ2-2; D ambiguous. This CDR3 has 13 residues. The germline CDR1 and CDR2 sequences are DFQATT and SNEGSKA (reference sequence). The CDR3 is CNAYNPKTGELFF. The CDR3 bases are TGCAATGCCTATAATCCCAAAACCGGGGAGCTGTTTTTT.

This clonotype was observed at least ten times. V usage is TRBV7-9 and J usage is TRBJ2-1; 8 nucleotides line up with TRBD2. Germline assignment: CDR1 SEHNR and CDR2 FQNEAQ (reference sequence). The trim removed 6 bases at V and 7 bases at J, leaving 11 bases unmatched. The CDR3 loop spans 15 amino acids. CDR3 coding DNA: TGTGCCAGCAGACGTAGCGGGACCACCTGGAATGAGCAGTTCTTC. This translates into CASRRSGTTWNEQFF.

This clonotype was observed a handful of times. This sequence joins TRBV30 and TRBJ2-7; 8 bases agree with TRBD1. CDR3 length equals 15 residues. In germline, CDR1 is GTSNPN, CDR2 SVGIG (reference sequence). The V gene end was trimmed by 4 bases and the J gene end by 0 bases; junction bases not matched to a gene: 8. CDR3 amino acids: CAWKVTGGGSYEQYF. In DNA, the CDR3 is TGTGCCTGGAAGGTCACAGGGGGTGGCTCCTACGAGCAGTACTTC.

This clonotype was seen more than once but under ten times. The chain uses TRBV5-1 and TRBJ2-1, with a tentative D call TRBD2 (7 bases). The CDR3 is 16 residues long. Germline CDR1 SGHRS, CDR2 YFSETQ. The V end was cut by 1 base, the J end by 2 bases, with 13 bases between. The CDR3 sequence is CASSLWGEGAYNEQFF. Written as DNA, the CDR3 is TGCGCCAGCAGCTTGTGGGGGGAGGGGGCCTACAATGAGCAGTTCTTC.